Presented here are 18 T cell receptor beta chains from one specimen sequenced in a study of blood T cell repertoires in COVID-19. Using immunoSEQ multiplex PCR, the repertoire was profiled, and TCRdb retains in-frame clones only, with some absent. Among 300,000 to 400,000 clones, approximately 87% were seen once, and the ten largest hold approximately 2.5%. Sequenced input: peripheral blood. All receptors come from a woman aged 55 to 70 with COVID-19, enrolled during active disease.

This chain links TRBV29-1 with TRBJ2-5; 9 nucleotides agree with TRBD2. The length of the CDR3 is 14 residues. J lost 3 bases, V lost 2 bases, and 4 bases had no gene match. Germline CDR1 SQVTM, CDR2 ANQGSEA. The CDR3 loop reads CSVERRGGKETQYF. CDR3 sequence (DNA): TGCAGCGTTGAACGGCGGGGGGGTAAAGAGACCCAGTACTTC.

This clone was observed once. The chain carries TRBV29-1 and TRBJ2-1; a weak D match, TRBD2 (6 bases). There are 12 residues in the CDR3. Trimming took off 5 bases at V and 5 bases at J, with 10 bases between the two ends. Germline loops: CDR1 SQVTM, CDR2 ANQGSEA. As DNA, the CDR3 is TGCAGCGTTCTGGGGAGGAACAATGAGCAGTTCTTC. Its protein is CSVLGRNNEQFF.

This clone was picked up one time. The chain has TRBV13 and TRBJ2-1, with 11 bases identical to TRBD2. J lost 7 bases, V lost 7 bases, and 6 bases had no gene match. Germline V gene lookup returns CDR1 PRHDT and CDR2 FYEKMQ (reference sequence). The CDR3 is 14 amino acids. Here the CDR3 reads CASMGLAEGNEQFF. The CDR3 DNA follows: TGTGCCAGCATGGGACTAGCGGAGGGGAATGAGCAGTTCTTC.

The chain recombines TRBV30 with TRBJ2-5; 10 bases are shared with TRBD1. The CDR3 has 14 residues. Looked up from germline, CDR1 is GTSNPN and CDR2 is SVGIG (reference sequence). The J segment lost 4 bases and the V segment lost 3 bases, leaving 5 bases of the junction unmatched. CDR3 sequence reads: CAWSVDRGLETQYF. The CDR3 DNA follows: TGTGCCTGGAGCGTAGACAGGGGGCTAGAGACCCAGTACTTC.

V gene TRBV12-3 or TRBV12-4 combines with J gene TRBJ2-1; no firm D call. Trimming took 3 bases from V and 0 from J, leaving 3 bases between them. The CDR3 totals 13 residues. DNA for the CDR3: TGTGCCAGCAGTTTCAGCTCCTACAATGAGCAGTTCTTC. This codes for CASSFSSYNEQFF.

The chain links TRBV5-1 to TRBJ2-2; maybe TRBD1 (5 bases). The length of the CDR3 is 17 residues. V lost 4 bases to trimming and J lost 0 bases, with 16 bases between them. Germline CDR1 is SGHRS and CDR2 is YFSETQ. The CDR3 DNA sequence: TGCGCCAGCAGCCCTATACGGTGGGGCGCGAACACCGGGGAGCTGTTTTTT. It yields the protein CASSPIRWGANTGELFF. The entire variable domain, with the rest obtained from reference TRBV5-1 and TRBJ2-2, is as follows: KAGVTQTPRYLIKTRGQQVTLSCSPISGHRSVSWYQQTPGQGLQFLFEYFSETQRNKGNFPGRFSGRQFSNSRSEMNVSTLELGDSALYLCASSPIRWGANTGELFFGEGSRLTVL.

A single count supports this clone. The genes are TRBV7-9 and TRBJ2-1, with TRBD1 identical over 9 bases. Germline V gene sequence: CDR1 SEHNR, CDR2 FQNEAQ (reference sequence). After removal of 8 bases from V and 5 bases from J, the junction contained 13 bases not matched to a gene. The CDR3 consists of 16 residues. CDR3 residues: CASRLARGQGHNEQFF. CDR3 bases: TGTGCCAGCCGCCTCGCTCGGGGACAGGGCCACAATGAGCAGTTCTTC.

This chain connects TRBV6-1 to TRBJ2-2; 7 positions agree with TRBD2. In germline, CDR1 is MNHNS, CDR2 SASEGT. This CDR3 is built from 16 residues. V gave up 1 base and J gave up 4 bases; unmatched junction bases: 6. In DNA form, the CDR3 reads TGTGCCAGCAGTGAAGGGGTGACTAGCCGCACCGGGGAGCTGTTTTTT. Translated: CASSEGVTSRTGELFF.

This chain uses TRBV2 with TRBJ2-7; the D gene is possibly TRBD1 (5 bases). The germline V and J ends were trimmed by 4 bases and 1 base, with 8 bases remaining between them. Germline loops: CDR1 SNHLY, CDR2 FYNNEI. This CDR3 is built from 13 residues. The CDR3 region has the DNA TGTGCCAGCAGTGGGACATTATCCTACGAGCAGTACTTC. The encoded protein is CASSGTLSYEQYF.

This clone turned up a few times. The chain employs TRBV19 and TRBJ1-1; TRBD1 is a possible D gene (6 bases). This CDR3 has 14 amino acids. Deletions cut 7 bases from V and 1 base from J, with 13 bases between. Germline loops: CDR1 LNHDA, CDR2 SQIVND (reference sequence). CDR3 region: CASTDRGTNTEAFF. CDR3 bases: TGTGCCAGTACTGATAGGGGGACGAACACTGAAGCTTTCTTT.

In this sample, this clone turned up once. The chain couples TRBV28 to TRBJ2-1; D is perhaps TRBD1 (6 bases). This CDR3 region has 12 residues. Germline V lookup: CDR1 MDHEN, CDR2 SYDVKM. V gave up 4 bases and J gave up 8 bases, with 9 bases separating them. The CDR3 is CASSSQGYEQFF. In nucleotides, the CDR3 is TGTGCCAGCAGTTCACAGGGTTATGAGCAGTTCTTC.

The chain combines TRBV18 with TRBJ1-2, with 9 bases aligning to TRBD1. Germline V gives CDR1 KGHSH, CDR2 LQKENI. The CDR3 consists of 16 residues. The trim removed 0 bases at V and 4 bases at J, leaving 6 bases unmatched. The CDR3 loop is CASSPPRDRALYGYTF. The CDR3 DNA reads TGTGCCAGCTCACCACCGAGGGACAGGGCCCTCTATGGCTACACCTTC.

This chain uses TRBV7-9 with TRBJ2-1, with D possibly matching TRBD2 (6 bases). V was pared by 5 bases and J by 0 bases, with 14 bases between. Germline values: CDR1 SEHNR, CDR2 FQNEAQ (reference sequence). CDR3 length equals 16 residues. This CDR3 is CASSRGTSSSYNEQFF. CDR3 sequence (DNA): TGTGCCAGCAGCCGGGGGACGTCGAGCTCCTACAATGAGCAGTTCTTC.

This chain uses TRBV6-1 with TRBJ2-5; D is unclear. The V end lost 1 base, the J end lost 5 bases, and 8 bases lay between the germline ends. CDR1 MNHNS and CDR2 SASEGT come from the germline V gene. The CDR3 is made up of 13 amino acids. CDR3 bases: TGTGCCAGCAGTGAAGGACCCAGGGAGACCCAGTACTTC. Translating it yields CASSEGPRETQYF.

The DNA for the CDR3 is TGTGCCAGCAGCTCGCAGGCAGGGAACACTGAAGCTTTCTTT. This codes for CASSSQAGNTEAFF. The chain couples TRBV7-3 to TRBJ1-1; no firm D call. From germline, CDR1 is SGHTA and CDR2 FQGTGA. Trimming cost V 4 bases and J 1 base, with 10 bases left between them. The CDR3 is made up of 14 amino acids.

V is TRBV6-5 and J is TRBJ2-3; weak D call: TRBD2 (6 bases). Trimming cost V 11 bases and J 2 bases, with 17 bases left between them. The germline gives CDR1 MNHEY, CDR2 SVGAGI. CDR3 length equals 14 residues. CDR3 DNA sequence: TGTGCCGGGCGCGGCGGGGATTCCACAGATACGCAGTATTTT. Its translation is CAGRGGDSTDTQYF.

The chain uses TRBV29-1 and TRBJ2-1, with 9 bases that match TRBD2. The ends lost 2 bases at V and 4 bases at J; junction bases unmatched: 3. Germline V gene data show CDR1 as SQVTM and CDR2 as ANQGSEA. The CDR3 covers 14 residues. CDR3 amino acids: CSVERRGGYNEQFF. CDR3 sequence (DNA): TGCAGCGTTGAACGGCGGGGGGGTTACAATGAGCAGTTCTTC.

J is TRBJ2-5 and V is TRBV5-1; no clear D. The CDR3 length is 13 residues. In germline, CDR1 is SGHRS, CDR2 YFSETQ. V was shortened by 4 bases and J by 2 bases, with 9 bases between the two germline ends. The DNA for the CDR3 is TGCGCCAGCAGCGCCGACACTCAAGAGACCCAGTACTTC. Its translation is CASSADTQETQYF.